These 27 T cell receptor beta chains share one sample of origin, sequenced in a study of cytomegalovirus exposure and HLA in healthy donors. This PCR relied on a set of 60 Vbeta primers and 13 Jbeta primers. Repertoires were generated with immunoSEQ multiplex PCR, while TCRdb's copy carries only in-frame clones and drops some. The table includes 120,000 to 150,000 clones, around 90% detected once. The sequenced sample consisted of PBMCs. The receptors were gathered from a woman between 35 and 50 years old in good health and CMV-seronegative.

The chain carries TRBV5-4 and TRBJ2-1, with TRBD1 matching over 7 bases. The CDR3 is 13 residues long. CDR1 and CDR2 from the germline V gene are SGHNT and YYREEE (reference sequence). J lost 5 bases, V lost 4 bases, and 3 bases had no gene match. The CDR3 loop reads CASSLGQDNEQFF. The CDR3 DNA sequence: TGTGCCAGCAGCCTCGGACAGGACAATGAGCAGTTCTTC.

V gene TRBV6-5 combines with J gene TRBJ1-2; a possible D gene is TRBD1 (6 bases). This CDR3 has 13 residues. Germline CDR1 MNHEY, CDR2 SVGAGI. V shed 2 bases and J shed 6 bases, with 10 bases lying between them. CDR3 nucleotide sequence: TGTGCCAGCAGTTACCAGGGGATGAATGGCTACACCTTC. Amino acids: CASSYQGMNGYTF.

This clone was found once. Written as DNA, the CDR3 is TGTGCCAGTAGTCCTGAGGGACAGGGGGTGTTTGAAGCTTTCTTT. Translating it yields CASSPEGQGVFEAFF. The chain couples TRBV19 to TRBJ1-1, with TRBD1 matching 11 bases. With V trimmed by 5 bases and J by 7 bases, 9 bases remained unmatched. Germline values: CDR1 LNHDA, CDR2 SQIVND (reference sequence). The CDR3 covers 15 residues. Looking up the rest from reference TRBV19 and TRBJ1-1 gives the full variable domain: DGGITQSPKYLFRKEGQNVTLSCEQNLNHDAMYWYRQDPGQGLRLIYYSQIVNDFQKGDIAEGYSVSREKKESFPLTVTSAQKNPTAFYLCASSPEGQGVFEAFFGQGTRLTVV.

This chain joins TRBV5-4 and TRBJ2-3; TRBD2 aligns across 13 bases. Germline V lookup: CDR1 SGHNT, CDR2 YYREEE (reference sequence). The CDR3 length is 18 residues. V lost 0 bases, J lost 0 bases, and 4 bases stayed unmatched. CDR3 sequence (DNA): TGTGCCAGCAGCTTGGCCGGGACTAGCGGGATCAGCACAGATACGCAGTATTTT. Its translation is CASSLAGTSGISTDTQYF.

The rearrangement uses TRBV5-4 and TRBJ2-3; D unresolved. V lost 2 bases to trimming and J lost 4 bases, with 11 bases between them. Germline CDR1 is SGHNT and CDR2 is YYREEE (reference sequence). CDR3 size: 14 residues. This CDR3 is CASSFNSGADTQYF. As DNA, the CDR3 is TGTGCCAGCAGCTTCAATAGTGGTGCAGATACGCAGTATTTT.

CDR3 amino acids: CASSQGVQGPRTKNIQYF. As DNA, the CDR3 is TGCGCCAGCAGCCAGGGCGTGCAGGGGCCTAGAACCAAAAACATTCAGTACTTC. The chain couples TRBV4-1 to TRBJ2-4; TRBD1 is a possible D gene (6 bases). In germline, CDR1 is MGHRA, CDR2 YSYEKL. Trimming cost V 3 bases and J 2 bases, with 20 bases left between them. The CDR3 runs to 18 residues.

The chain couples TRBV19 to TRBJ1-1, with TRBD1 as a possible D gene (6 bases). Germline V gene lookup returns CDR1 LNHDA and CDR2 SQIVND (reference sequence). V was clipped by 10 bases and J by 1 base, with 19 bases between them. This CDR3 comprises 15 residues. The DNA of the CDR3 is TGTGCCACCTACGAAACAGGGCGAGGGAACACTGAAGCTTTCTTT. Residues: CATYETGRGNTEAFF.

V gene TRBV4-1 combines with J gene TRBJ2-7; TRBD2 matches 10 bases. The trim removed 6 bases at V and 2 bases at J, leaving 4 bases unmatched. CDR1 is MGHRA, CDR2 YSYEKL, per germline. The CDR3 runs to 14 residues. CDR3 nucleotide sequence: TGCGCCAGCAGTTTCAGCGGGAGGGCCTACGAGCAGTACTTC. Protein sequence: CASSFSGRAYEQYF.

DNA of the CDR3: TGTGCCACCAGCAGAGTTTACAGAGATCCCTATGGCTACACCTTC. This translates into CATSRVYRDPYGYTF. The V and J genes are TRBV15 and TRBJ1-2; D gene unclear. Germline CDR1 and CDR2: LNHNV and YYDKDF (reference sequence). Between the trimmed V and J ends, which lost 1 base and 4 bases, there was a span of 13 bases. The CDR3 is 15 residues long.

V and J are TRBV5-1 and TRBJ2-1; TRBD1 aligns across 10 bases. CDR3 size: 15 residues. Germline CDR1 and CDR2: SGHRS and YFSETQ. V was pared by 5 bases and J by 1 base, with 3 bases of the junction left unmatched. The CDR3 spells CASRRQGASYNEQFF. The CDR3 DNA follows: TGCGCCAGCAGACGACAGGGGGCGTCCTACAATGAGCAGTTCTTC.

This sequence joins TRBV14 and TRBJ1-5, with D possibly matching TRBD1 (6 bases). The V gene lost 4 bases and the J gene lost 9 bases, with 13 bases spanning the gap. This CDR3 has 13 residues. The germline V gene encodes CDR1 SGHDN and CDR2 FVKESK. CDR3 amino acids: CASSPAPTGPQHF. DNA for the CDR3: TGTGCCAGCAGCCCAGCCCCGACAGGGCCCCAGCATTTT.

The chain links TRBV7-9 to TRBJ1-1; TRBD1 aligns across 7 bases. Germline CDR1 SEHNR, CDR2 FQNEAQ (reference sequence). V lost 3 bases to trimming and J lost 7 bases; unmatched junction nucleotides: 5. The CDR3 length is 13 residues. The CDR3 nucleotides are TGTGCCAGCAGCTTCCAGGGGGAGATTGAAGCTTTCTTT. Translation gives CASSFQGEIEAFF.

V gene TRBV6-5 combines with J gene TRBJ2-7, with D possibly matching TRBD1 (5 bases). The V end lost 7 bases, the J end lost 7 bases, and 14 bases lay between the germline ends. This CDR3 is 12 amino acids long. Germline assignment: CDR1 MNHEY and CDR2 SVGAGI. The CDR3 DNA is TGTGCCAGCATGCAGGGTTCAGGGGAGCAGTACTTC. Its translation is CASMQGSGEQYF.

This clone was seen more than once but under ten times. V usage is TRBV7-9 and J usage is TRBJ1-1; TRBD1 is a possible D gene (6 bases). Trimming took 5 bases from V and 6 from J, leaving 10 bases between them. Germline V lookup: CDR1 SEHNR, CDR2 FQNEAQ (reference sequence). The CDR3 runs to 12 residues. The CDR3 loop is CASSRQGPEAFF. CDR3 bases: TGTGCCAGCAGCCGGCAGGGGCCTGAAGCTTTCTTT.

This sequence joins TRBV7-9 and TRBJ1-3, with D tentatively TRBD1 (6 bases). Per germline, CDR1 SEHNR and CDR2 FQNEAQ (reference sequence). Trimming removed 5 bases at V and 8 bases at J, with 13 bases between. The CDR3 loop spans 13 amino acids. The CDR3: CASSKDSWDTIYF. As DNA, the CDR3 is TGTGCCAGCAGCAAGGACAGCTGGGACACCATATATTTT.

The rearrangement uses TRBV7-8 and TRBJ2-1; TRBD1 matches at 11 bases. V gave up 4 bases and J gave up 3 bases; unmatched junction bases: 2. The CDR3 runs 15 residues. The germline CDR1 and CDR2 sequences are SGHVS and FQNEAQ. CDR3 nucleotides: TGTGCCAGCAGCTCCGGGACAGGGGGCTACAATGAGCAGTTCTTC. It translates to CASSSGTGGYNEQFF.

The rearrangement joins TRBV5-1 to TRBJ2-5; D is possibly TRBD1 (6 bases). Trimming stripped 4 bases from V and 1 base from J, with 11 bases between. The CDR3 runs 14 residues. Germline V gene sequence: CDR1 SGHRS, CDR2 YFSETQ. The CDR3 sequence: CASSIQGPQETQYF. The CDR3 DNA sequence: TGCGCCAGCAGCATACAGGGTCCCCAAGAGACCCAGTACTTC.

This clone was counted a single time. The chain recombines TRBV9 with TRBJ2-5; the match to TRBD1 covers 7 bases. The CDR3 runs to 14 residues. CDR1 and CDR2 (germline): SGDLS, YYNGEE. J lost 7 bases, V lost 3 bases, and 9 bases had no gene match. CDR3 coding DNA: TGTGCCAGCAGCGAGACGGGGCAGGGGGTGACCCAGTACTTC. Translating gives CASSETGQGVTQYF.

A note on this clone: A read error may account for a junction end that differs from germline. The sample carries other DNA sequences with the same CDR3. The chain recombines TRBV29-1 with TRBJ2-3; 8 bases are a match to TRBD1. From germline, CDR1 is SQVTM and CDR2 ANQGSEA. This CDR3 has 14 amino acids. For the CDR3, the DNA is TGTAGCGTTGAAGGCAGGGGGCACACAGATACGCAGTATTTT. Translation gives CSVEGRGHTDTQYF.

The chain carries TRBV13 and TRBJ2-7, with no clear D. CDR1 is PRHDT and CDR2 is FYEKMQ in the germline V gene (reference sequence). The length of the CDR3 is 12 residues. Trimming cost V 1 base and J 5 bases, with 6 bases left between them. The DNA of the CDR3 is TGTGCCAGCAGCTTAGTTCGGGACGAGCAGTACTTC. It specifies CASSLVRDEQYF. Filled out from reference TRBV13 and TRBJ2-7, the complete variable domain reads AAGVIQSPRHLIKEKRETATLKCYPIPRHDTVYWYQQGPGQDPQFLISFYEKMQSDKGSIPDRFSAQQFSDYHSELNMSSLELGDSALYFCASSLVRDEQYFGPGTRLTVT.

The chain carries TRBV5-8 and TRBJ2-5, with 7 nucleotides matching TRBD2. With the DNA end fitting TRBJ2-7 better, the J assignment may be wrong. The germline gives CDR1 SGHTS, CDR2 YDEGEE. The length of the CDR3 is 14 residues. The CDR3 protein is CASSWGGGHDEQYF. The CDR3 bases are TGTGCCAGCAGCTGGGGGGGAGGACACGACGAGCAGTACTTC.

The gene calls are TRBV7-9 and TRBJ1-5; D is possibly TRBD1 (6 bases). Germline assignment: CDR1 SEHNR and CDR2 FQNEAQ (reference sequence). Trimming took off 5 bases at V and 4 bases at J, with 9 bases between the two ends. CDR3 length equals 13 residues. The CDR3 here is CASSPTGNQPQHF. The DNA of the CDR3 is TGTGCCAGCAGCCCTACAGGGAATCAGCCCCAGCATTTT.

V usage is TRBV5-1 and J usage is TRBJ2-5; 7 bases line up with TRBD2. The CDR3 runs to 14 residues. Germline trimming cut 5 bases from V and 1 base from J; bases unmatched to any gene: 5. CDR1 SGHRS and CDR2 YFSETQ come from the germline V gene. The CDR3 DNA reads TGCGCCAGCAGAGGTCCTAGCGGCCAAGAGACCCAGTACTTC. Its protein product is CASRGPSGQETQYF.

J is TRBJ2-5 and V is TRBV2; D unclear. The CDR3 has 11 amino acids. Trimming stripped 7 bases from V and 5 bases from J, with 8 bases between. CDR1 SNHLY and CDR2 FYNNEI come from the germline V gene. The CDR3 nucleotides read TGTGCCAGCAAGACTGAGGAGACCCAGTACTTC. Translating it yields CASKTEETQYF.

This clone occurred a few times. This rearrangement joins TRBV10-3 to TRBJ2-2; no definite D call. Trimming removed 2 bases from V and 0 bases from J, with 10 bases in between. The V gene's germline CDR1 is ENHRY and CDR2 SYGVKD. The CDR3 is made up of 16 amino acids. The CDR3 region is CAISERYSSNTGELFF. The CDR3 coding sequence is TGTGCCATCAGTGAGAGGTACAGTTCGAACACCGGGGAGCTGTTTTTT.

The V gene is TRBV5-1, the J gene TRBJ2-1; 8 bases map to TRBD2. After removal of 0 bases from V and 9 bases from J, the junction contained 5 bases not matched to a gene. Germline V gene lookup returns CDR1 SGHRS and CDR2 YFSETQ. The CDR3 contains 14 residues. The CDR3 bases are TGCGCCAGCAGCTTGGCGCTAGCGGGTACTGAGCAGTTCTTC. Its translation: CASSLALAGTEQFF.

V gene TRBV7-9 combines with J gene TRBJ2-1; perhaps TRBD1 as D (6 bases). Trimming stripped 5 bases from V and 3 bases from J, with 11 bases between. CDR1 SEHNR and CDR2 FQNEAQ come from the germline V gene (reference sequence). The CDR3 spans 14 residues. DNA of the CDR3: TGTGCCAGCAGCGGCAGGGGCAGCTACAATGAGCAGTTCTTC. Its translation is CASSGRGSYNEQFF. The variable domain in full, completed from reference TRBV7-9 and TRBJ2-1, reads DTGVSQNPRHKITKRGQNVTFRCDPISEHNRLYWYRQTLGQGPEFLTYFQNEAQLEKSRLLSDRFSAERPKGSFSTLEIQRTEQGDSAMYLCASSGRGSYNEQFFGPGTRLTVL.